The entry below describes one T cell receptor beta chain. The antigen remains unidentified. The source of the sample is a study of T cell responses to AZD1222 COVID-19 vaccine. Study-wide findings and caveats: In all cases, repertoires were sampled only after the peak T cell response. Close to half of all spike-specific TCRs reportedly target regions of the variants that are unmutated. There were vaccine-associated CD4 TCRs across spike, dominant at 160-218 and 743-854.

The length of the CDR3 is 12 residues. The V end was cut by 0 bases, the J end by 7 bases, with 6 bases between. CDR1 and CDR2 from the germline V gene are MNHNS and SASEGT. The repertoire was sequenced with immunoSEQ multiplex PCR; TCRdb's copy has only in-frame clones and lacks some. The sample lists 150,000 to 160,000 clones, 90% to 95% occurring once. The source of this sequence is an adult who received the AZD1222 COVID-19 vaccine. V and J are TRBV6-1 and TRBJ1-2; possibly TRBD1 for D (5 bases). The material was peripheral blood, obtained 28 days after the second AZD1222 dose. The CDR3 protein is CASSEAGGGYTF. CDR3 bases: TGTGCCAGCAGTGAAGCGGGGGGTGGCTACACCTTC.